This T cell receptor beta chain was documented in a study of blood T cell repertoires in COVID-19. This clone was recorded once. Repertoires were generated with immunoSEQ multiplex PCR, while TCRdb's copy carries only in-frame clones and drops some. The table lists 150,000 to 200,000 clones, approximately 83% of them singletons. Recovered status in Cohort 3 required two negative PCRs, clearance, or symptom resolution. Germline V CDR1 and CDR2: SGHRS, YFSETQ. The CDR3 runs to 17 residues. Trimming at V came to 4 bases and at J to 4 bases, leaving 11 bases not matched to a gene. This TCR was sampled from a man in his forties who had recovered from COVID-19. The sequenced sample consisted of PBMCs or T cells enriched from blood (not recorded which). The rearrangement joins TRBV5-1 to TRBJ2-1; 10 nucleotides agree with TRBD2. Written as DNA, the CDR3 is TGCGCCAGCAGCGTGTCTAGCGGGGGACTCGCTTACAATGAGCAGTTCTTC. Amino acid sequence: CASSVSSGGLAYNEQFF.